This T cell receptor beta chain was obtained from a study of T cell repertoires in cytomegalovirus infection (dated by TCRdb to about 2019). About the investigation overall: Donor HLA type was relevant to the analysis, as public TCR beta signatures indicated carriage of CMV infection together with the matching HLA type.

Here is what the overall study found, with its caveats: The ex vivo response was dominated by HLA-C-restricted CMV-specific TCR beta clonotypes, which also provided the single most frequent clonotype in two of eight donors. In both this cohort and an independent cohort of 300 to 450 donors, the cumulative frequency of public TCR beta family members distinguished carriers of CMV infection plus the relevant HLA type.

TCRdb lists the instrument as Illumina HiSeq 1500. Starting from the raw public reads, TCRdb applied fastp trimming at Q25, assembled clones with MiXCR and retained in-frame beta chains. One record per CDR3 amino acid sequence lists the most common genes and DNA. For this sample the table gives 600,000 to 800,000 distinct CDR3 sequences, of which roughly 26% were detected only once. The ten largest account for approximately 8% of the sample. A word on this clonotype: Its recognized antigen is unknown. One base away there is no much larger clone; base qualities are not given.

CDR1 MDHEN and CDR2 SYDVKM are derived from the germline V gene. From the cysteine through the phenylalanine, the CDR3 covers 16 amino acids. Here the CDR3 DNA is all that survives: 48 bases in frame from base 1. Deletion took 3 bases off V and 5 bases off J, with a span of 18 bases between the germline ends. This receptor chain uses TRBV28 and TRBJ2-3; a tentative D match to TRBD2 spans 9 bases. Sample: CD8+ T cells from PBMCs. The receptor's source is a human donor in good health (CMV status not recorded). Some clones in this sample may be carry-over from other donors' samples. CDR3 protein: CASSLELAGTGDTQYF. The sequenced DNA: TGTGCCAGCAGTTTGGAGCTAGCGGGGACAGGAGATACGCAGTATTTT.